This TCR beta chain was identified in a study of blood T cell repertoires in COVID-19. About the study: Some COVID-19 samples were acute and others convalescent; all came from the United States, Italy and Spain.

The data were produced by immunoSEQ multiplex PCR, yet TCRdb's version contains in-frame clones alone and is incomplete. The table lists about 160,000 clones, 65% to 85% of them singletons. V shed 5 bases and J shed 2 bases, with 8 bases lying between them. The CDR3 loop spans 13 amino acids. Germline V gene sequence: CDR1 SGHTA, CDR2 FQGNSA. The chain uses TRBV7-2 and TRBJ2-3; D is unclear. Sequencing input: peripheral blood. This TCR came from an elderly woman with active or convalescent COVID-19. The CDR3 nucleotides are TGTGCCAGCAGCCCCTACCTCACAGATACGCAGTATTTT. This codes for CASSPYLTDTQYF.